This is a list of T cell receptor beta chains from one sample in a study of T cells in localized non-small cell lung cancer. TCRdb's copy holds only in-frame clones and misses some; the assay was immunoSEQ multiplex PCR. The sample carries some 80,000 clones, 70% to 90% recorded once. This specimen consisted of peripheral blood, obtained before any cancer treatment. These receptors were taken from a man aged 40 to 70 with stage I lung adenocarcinoma. Each CDR3 is given with its conserved first and last residue. The D gene is left open where the match is weak. Rows may omit the clone size; those that give it use once, few, many or a size class.

clone_size	v_call	d_call	j_call	cdr3_nt	cdr3_aa
NA	TRBV7-9	NA	TRBJ2-7	TGTGCCAGCAGCTCCACCCGGGCACGGGAGCAGTACTTC	CASSSTRAREQYF
NA	TRBV19	TRBD2	TRBJ2-3	TGTGCCAGTAGTATGATGAGCGGGGGACTCACAGATACGCAGTATTTT	CASSMMSGGLTDTQYF
NA	TRBV6-5	NA	TRBJ2-7	TGTGCCAGCAGTTTGGACACTGAAACGATTAGGTACGAGCAGTACTTC	CASSLDTETIRYEQYF
NA	TRBV15	TRBD2	TRBJ2-1	TGTGCCACCAGCAGCGGGCTCCAACTAGCGAGTGAGCAGTTCTTC	CATSSGLQLASEQFF
NA	TRBV5-4	TRBD1	TRBJ1-3	TGTGCCAGCGGAGGGACAGCCTCTGGAAACACCATATATTTT	CASGGTASGNTIYF
NA	TRBV7-6	NA	TRBJ1-4	TGTGCCAGCAGCTTAGAGGCAACTCATAATGAAAAACTGTTTTTT	CASSLEATHNEKLFF
NA	TRBV5-5	NA	TRBJ1-6	TGTGCCAGCAGCTTGGGACTGCTGAGTAGCTCACCCCTCCACTTT	CASSLGLLSSSPLHF
NA	TRBV5-1	TRBD1	TRBJ2-2	TGCGCCAGCAGCTTGTTGACAGGGGGGACCGGGGAGCTGTTTTTT	CASSLLTGGTGELFF
NA	TRBV5-1	TRBD2	TRBJ2-1	TGCGCCAGCAGCCGTTTGACTAGCGGGATATCTAACTACAATGAGCAGTTCTTC	CASSRLTSGISNYNEQFF
NA	TRBV14	NA	TRBJ2-7	TGTGCCAGCAGCCAAGATCTCAACGAGCAGTACTTC	CASSQDLNEQYF
NA	TRBV2	NA	TRBJ1-6	TGTGCCAGCAGTGTTCGCCTGGACAATTCACCCCTCCACTTT	CASSVRLDNSPLHF
NA	TRBV28	NA	TRBJ1-5	TGTGCCAGCAGTTCCCCATCGGCCCAGCATTTT	CASSSPSAQHF
NA	TRBV7-9	NA	TRBJ2-7	TGTGCCAGCAGCTCCCAAGGGGGAGGTGCGGACGAGCAGTACTTC	CASSSQGGGADEQYF
NA	TRBV19	NA	TRBJ2-7	TGTGCCACCTCTCGGGGGTCGGCCTACGAGCAGTACTTC	CATSRGSAYEQYF
NA	TRBV27	NA	TRBJ2-2	TGTGCTTCGACGGCGTTCGGCCCCGGGGAGCTGTTTTTT	CASTAFGPGELFF
NA	TRBV4-1	NA	TRBJ1-4	TGCGCCAGCAGCCCCGAGTCTGTTACAGGCAATGAAAAACTGTTTTTT	CASSPESVTGNEKLFF
once	TRBV5-5	TRBD1	TRBJ2-3	TGTGCCAGCAGCTTACAGGGGGCTGGGACAGATACGCAGTATTTT	CASSLQGAGTDTQYF
NA	TRBV18	TRBD1	TRBJ2-7	TGTGCCAGCTCACCGAGGTTTGCGGGACAGGGGGGTATCTACGAGCAGTACTTC	CASSPRFAGQGGIYEQYF
NA	TRBV9	TRBD1	TRBJ2-2	TGTGCCAGCAGCAGTACAGGGGCCGGCACCGGGGAGCTGTTTTTT	CASSSTGAGTGELFF
NA	TRBV6-1	NA	TRBJ1-5	TGTGCCAGCAGCCTGACAGGTTTTAGCAATCAGCCCCAGCATTTT	CASSLTGFSNQPQHF
NA	TRBV10-1	TRBD2	TRBJ2-7	TGCGCCAGCAGTGACACCGGGACTAGCGGGACAAGTGAGCAGTACTTC	CASSDTGTSGTSEQYF
NA	TRBV7-9	TRBD1	TRBJ2-7	TGTGCCAGCAGCCCCCGGACAGGGGTGGGCGAGCAGTACTTC	CASSPRTGVGEQYF